A selection of T cell receptor beta chains follows, all from one sample in a study of cytomegalovirus exposure and HLA in healthy donors. Clones were read by immunoSEQ multiplex PCR, and TCRdb kept only the in-frame ones, dropping some. The sample holds 100,000 to 150,000 clones, 80% seen once. The sequenced sample was PBMCs. The receptors stem from a man under 40 in good health and CMV-seropositive. The CDR3 runs from the conserved cysteine through the conserved F or W. D genes are given only for firm matches. The size of a clone is reported for some rows only, either as once, few or many, or as a class for expanded clones.

j_call | clone_size | v_call | d_call | cdr3_nt | cdr3_aa
TRBJ2-2 | - | TRBV5-1 | TRBD2 | TGCGCCAGCAGCTTCGGACTAGCGGGGGGTACCGGGGAGCTGTTTTTT | CASSFGLAGGTGELFF
TRBJ2-7 | - | TRBV2 | TRBD1 | TGTGCCAGCAGTTCCCGACAGGGGGCCCTCACGTCCGAGCAGTACTTC | CASSSRQGALTSEQYF
TRBJ1-3 | - | TRBV9 | TRBD1 | TGTGCCAGCGATCCGACAGGGGCCACCGGAAACACCATATATTTT | CASDPTGATGNTIYF
TRBJ1-2 | - | TRBV5-6 | - | TGTGCCAGCAGGTTTACAGGGAGCTACACCTTC | CASRFTGSYTF
TRBJ2-7 | - | TRBV7-9 | - | TGTGCCAGCAGCTCCCCCGCCAGGGGAAGGAACGAGCAGTACTTC | CASSSPARGRNEQYF
TRBJ2-2 | few | TRBV2 | - | TGTGCCAGCAGTGAGTTGGGCAGGGGTTCCGGGGAGCTGTTTTTT | CASSELGRGSGELFF
TRBJ1-3 | - | TRBV27 | - | TGTGCCAGCAGTCCATTCACAGGCTCGGGAAACACCATATATTTT | CASSPFTGSGNTIYF
TRBJ2-1 | - | TRBV6-1 | TRBD2 | TGTGCCAGCAGTCAGACTAGCGGGCTTTACAATGAGCAGTTCTTC | CASSQTSGLYNEQFF
TRBJ1-2 | - | TRBV25-1 | TRBD1 | TGTGCCAGCAGAGGGACAGGGGAAGGCTATGGCTACACCTTC | CASRGTGEGYGYTF
TRBJ1-1 | - | TRBV5-6 | - | TGTGCCAGCAGCTTGGTGGAAAGGGGGAACACTGAAGCTTTCTTT | CASSLVERGNTEAFF
TRBJ2-5 | - | TRBV19 | - | TGTGCCAGTAGTATAAACAAGTACCAAGAGACCCAGTACTTC | CASSINKYQETQYF
TRBJ2-7 | - | TRBV5-1 | TRBD2 | TGCGCCAGCAGCTCGAGCGGGGGTCAATACGAGCAGTACTTC | CASSSSGGQYEQYF
TRBJ2-1 | few | TRBV29-1 | TRBD2 | TGCAGCGTTGAAGACTGGACTAGCGGAAGCTCCTACAATGAGCAGTTCTTC | CSVEDWTSGSSYNEQFF
TRBJ2-1 | - | TRBV14 | TRBD1 | TGTGCCAGCAGCCCACGACAGGGTTTCTACAATGAGCAGTTCTTC | CASSPRQGFYNEQFF
TRBJ2-3 | - | TRBV30 | - | TGTGCCTGGACTCGGGGTGCGGCGGGAGATACGCAGTATTTT | CAWTRGAAGDTQYF
TRBJ2-4 | - | TRBV6-1 | - | TGTGCCAGCAGGTCAACAGATAAAAACATTCAGTACTTC | CASRSTDKNIQYF
TRBJ2-7 | - | TRBV29-1 | TRBD1 | TGCAGCGGGGGACAGCTAGGCTACGAGCAGTACTTC | CSGGQLGYEQYF
TRBJ2-1 | - | TRBV5-6 | - | TGTGCCAGCAGTCGACTGAGCTCCTACAATGAGCAGTTCTTC | CASSRLSSYNEQFF
TRBJ2-7 | - | TRBV6-5 | - | TGTGCCAGCAGTTACTCATTTCAGGGTTCCTACGAGCAGTACTTC | CASSYSFQGSYEQYF
TRBJ2-1 | - | TRBV13 | TRBD1 | TGTGCCAGCAGTCGACAGGGGAGCTCCTACAATGAGCAGTTCTTC | CASSRQGSSYNEQFF
TRBJ1-5 | - | TRBV7-9 | - | TGTGCCAGCAGCCCGGGCCCCGGGGGTCAGCCCCAGCATTTT | CASSPGPGGQPQHF
TRBJ2-1 | - | TRBV9 | - | TGTGCCAGCAGCGTAGAGGCAGGCTCCTACAATGAGCAGTTCTTC | CASSVEAGSYNEQFF